This TCR beta chain was observed in a study of PD-1 blockade in classical Hodgkin lymphoma. Findings and limits, study-wide: Exclusion covered patients beginning nivolumab under 1 year post-ASCT.

For this clone: Its antigen is unidentified.

Following autologous stem cell transplantation, relapse occurred in every patient, and exposure to brentuximab vedotin varied. This CDR3 has 15 residues. Looked up from germline, CDR1 is MNHEY and CDR2 is SVGAGI. V was pared by 6 bases and J by 6 bases, with 15 bases between. This table comes from immunoSEQ multiplex PCR, and its TCRdb copy is limited to in-frame clones, with some not included. The data contain more than 50,000 clones, over 55% of them seen just once; the ten biggest clones take up roughly 9%. The source is a human donor with classical Hodgkin lymphoma. This chain connects TRBV6-5 to TRBJ1-6; the D gene is possibly TRBD1 (5 bases). The sequencing here drew on peripheral blood mononuclear cells (PBMCs), taken before the second cycle of nivolumab. The CDR3 is CASRPTRGFNSPLHF. The CDR3 DNA reads TGTGCCAGCAGACCCACAAGGGGATTTAATTCACCCCTCCACTTT.